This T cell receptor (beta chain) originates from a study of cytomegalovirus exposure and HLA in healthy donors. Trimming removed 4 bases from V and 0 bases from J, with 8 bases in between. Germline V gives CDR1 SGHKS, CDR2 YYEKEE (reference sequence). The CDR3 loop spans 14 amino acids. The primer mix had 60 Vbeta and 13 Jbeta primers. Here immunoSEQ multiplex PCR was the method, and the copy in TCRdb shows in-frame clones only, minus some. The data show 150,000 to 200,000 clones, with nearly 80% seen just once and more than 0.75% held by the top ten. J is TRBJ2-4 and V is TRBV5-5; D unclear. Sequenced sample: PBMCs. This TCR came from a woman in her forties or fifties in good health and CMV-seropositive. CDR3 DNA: TGTGCCAGCAGCCTGGAACTAGCCAAAAACATTCAGTACTTC. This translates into CASSLELAKNIQYF. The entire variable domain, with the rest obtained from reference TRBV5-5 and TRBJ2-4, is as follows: DAGVTQSPTHLIKTRGQQVTLRCSPISGHKSVSWYQQVLGQGPQFIFQYYEKEERGRGNFPDRFSARQFPNYSSELNVNALLLGDSALYLCASSLELAKNIQYFGAGTRLSVL.